This T cell receptor (beta chain) was obtained from a study of blood T cell repertoires in COVID-19. Study details: Italy, Spain and the United States were the sources of the convalescent and acute COVID-19 samples.

Sequencing was performed with immunoSEQ multiplex PCR; in TCRdb, only in-frame clones are kept and a portion is missing. Of approximately 190,000 clones in the sample, about 88% were seen once. This CDR3 has 11 residues. Trimming took off 4 bases at V and 10 bases at J, with 8 bases between the two ends. CDR1 is MDHEN, CDR2 SYDVKM, per germline. This study enrolled people aged about 18 to 100 from around 26 US geographic areas. The rearrangement joins TRBV28 to TRBJ1-5; D unresolved. The sample comprised PBMCs or T cells enriched from blood (not recorded which). The TCR sequence derives from a woman aged 40 to 50 in a cohort exposed to, infected with or recovered from COVID-19 (not recorded which). The CDR3 DNA follows: TGTGCCAGCAGTTCCCTCAGACCCCAGCATTTT. The encoded protein is CASSSLRPQHF.